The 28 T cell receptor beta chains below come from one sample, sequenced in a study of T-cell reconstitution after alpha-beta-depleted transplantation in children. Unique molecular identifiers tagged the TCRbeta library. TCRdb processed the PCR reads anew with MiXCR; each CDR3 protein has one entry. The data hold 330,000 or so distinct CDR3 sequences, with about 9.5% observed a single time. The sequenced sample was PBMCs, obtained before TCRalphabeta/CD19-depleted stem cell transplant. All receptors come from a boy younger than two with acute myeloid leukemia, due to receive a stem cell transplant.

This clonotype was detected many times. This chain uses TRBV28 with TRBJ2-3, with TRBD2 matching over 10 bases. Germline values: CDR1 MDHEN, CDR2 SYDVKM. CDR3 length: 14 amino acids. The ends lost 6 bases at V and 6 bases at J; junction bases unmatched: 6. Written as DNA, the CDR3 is TGTGCCAGCAGACTAGCGGGACTGAGGGATACGCAGTATTTT. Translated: CASRLAGLRDTQYF.

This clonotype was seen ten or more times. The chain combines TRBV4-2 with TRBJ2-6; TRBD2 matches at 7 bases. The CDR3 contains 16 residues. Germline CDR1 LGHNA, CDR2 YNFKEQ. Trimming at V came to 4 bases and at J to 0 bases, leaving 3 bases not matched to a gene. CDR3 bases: TGTGCCAGCAGCCCGGGACTAAACTCTGGGGCCAACGTCCTGACTTTC. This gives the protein CASSPGLNSGANVLTF.

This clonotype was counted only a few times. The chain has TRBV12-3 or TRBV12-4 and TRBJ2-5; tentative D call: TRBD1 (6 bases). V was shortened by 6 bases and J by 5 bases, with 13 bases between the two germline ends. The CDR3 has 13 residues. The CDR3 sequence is CASSRKTGETQYF. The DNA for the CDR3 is TGTGCCAGCAGCCGAAAAACAGGGGAGACCCAGTACTTC.

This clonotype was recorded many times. CDR3: CASSNRDSNQPQHF. As DNA, the CDR3 is TGTGCCAGCAGCAACAGAGATAGCAATCAGCCCCAGCATTTT. This chain links TRBV9 with TRBJ1-5; D unresolved. Trimming left V 4 bases short and J 0 bases short, with 8 bases between. Germline lookup yields CDR1 SGDLS and CDR2 YYNGEE. This CDR3 contains 14 residues.

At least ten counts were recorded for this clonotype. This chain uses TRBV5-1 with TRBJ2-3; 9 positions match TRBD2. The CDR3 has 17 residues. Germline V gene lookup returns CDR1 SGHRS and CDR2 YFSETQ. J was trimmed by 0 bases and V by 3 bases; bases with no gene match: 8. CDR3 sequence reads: CASSSGLASDSTDTQYF. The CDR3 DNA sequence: TGCGCCAGCAGCTCTGGACTAGCGTCGGATAGCACAGATACGCAGTATTTT.

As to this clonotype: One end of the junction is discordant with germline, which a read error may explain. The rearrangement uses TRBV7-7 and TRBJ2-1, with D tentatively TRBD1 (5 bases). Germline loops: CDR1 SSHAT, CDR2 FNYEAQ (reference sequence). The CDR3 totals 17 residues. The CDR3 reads CASSSTQGTSSYNEQFF. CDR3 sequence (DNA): TGTGCTAGCAGCTCTACCCAGGGAACAAGCTCCTACAATGAGCAGTTCTTC.

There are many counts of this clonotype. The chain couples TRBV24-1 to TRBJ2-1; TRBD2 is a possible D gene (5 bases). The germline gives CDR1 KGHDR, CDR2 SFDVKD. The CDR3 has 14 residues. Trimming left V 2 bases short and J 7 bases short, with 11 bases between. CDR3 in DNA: TGTGCCACCAGTGATTCCGAGGGAATTAATGAGCAGTTCTTC. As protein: CATSDSEGINEQFF.

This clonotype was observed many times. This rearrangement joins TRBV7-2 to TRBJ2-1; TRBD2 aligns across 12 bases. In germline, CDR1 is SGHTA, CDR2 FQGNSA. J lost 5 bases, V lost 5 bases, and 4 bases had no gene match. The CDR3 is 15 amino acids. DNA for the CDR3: TGTGCCAGCAGCCTACTAGCGGGAGGTCACAATGAGCAGTTCTTC. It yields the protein CASSLLAGGHNEQFF.

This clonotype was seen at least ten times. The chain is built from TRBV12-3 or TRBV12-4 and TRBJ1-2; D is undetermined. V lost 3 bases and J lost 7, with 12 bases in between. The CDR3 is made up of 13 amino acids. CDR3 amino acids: CASSFSPAGGYTF. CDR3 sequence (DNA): TGTGCCAGCAGTTTTTCCCCGGCGGGTGGCTACACCTTC.

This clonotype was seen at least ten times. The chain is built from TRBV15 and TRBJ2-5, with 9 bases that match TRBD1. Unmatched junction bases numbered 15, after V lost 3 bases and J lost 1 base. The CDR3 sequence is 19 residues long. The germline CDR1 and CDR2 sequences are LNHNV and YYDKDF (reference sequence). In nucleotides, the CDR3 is TGTGCCACCAGCAGCTACCGGCGGCCGGGACAGGGCCCCCAAGAGACCCAGTACTTC. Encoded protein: CATSSYRRPGQGPQETQYF.

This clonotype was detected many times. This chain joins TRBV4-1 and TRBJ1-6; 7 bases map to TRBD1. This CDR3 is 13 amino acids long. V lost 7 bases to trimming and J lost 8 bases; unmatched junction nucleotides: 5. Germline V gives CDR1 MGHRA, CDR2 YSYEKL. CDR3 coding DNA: TGCGCCAGCAATCCAGGGGGGGATTCACCCCTCCACTTT. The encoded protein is CASNPGGDSPLHF.

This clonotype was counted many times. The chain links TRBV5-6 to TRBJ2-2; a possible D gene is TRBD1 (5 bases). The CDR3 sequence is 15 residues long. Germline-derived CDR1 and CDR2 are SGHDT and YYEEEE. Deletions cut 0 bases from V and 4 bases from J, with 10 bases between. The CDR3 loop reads CASSLVPRGTGELFF. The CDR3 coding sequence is TGTGCCAGCAGCTTGGTCCCTAGGGGCACCGGGGAGCTGTTTTTT.

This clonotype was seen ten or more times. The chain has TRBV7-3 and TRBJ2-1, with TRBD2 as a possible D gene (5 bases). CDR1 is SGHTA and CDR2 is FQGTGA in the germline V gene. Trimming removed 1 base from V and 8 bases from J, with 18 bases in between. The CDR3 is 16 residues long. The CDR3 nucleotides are TGTGCCAGCAGCTTAATCCCCTTAACTAGTAGGGATGAGCAGTTCTTC. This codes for CASSLIPLTSRDEQFF.

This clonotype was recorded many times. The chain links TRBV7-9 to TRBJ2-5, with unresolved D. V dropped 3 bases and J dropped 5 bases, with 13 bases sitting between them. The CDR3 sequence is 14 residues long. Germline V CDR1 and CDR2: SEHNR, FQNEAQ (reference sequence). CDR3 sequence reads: CASSFEGSYETQYF. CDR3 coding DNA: TGTGCCAGCAGCTTCGAAGGTAGCTACGAGACCCAGTACTTC.

Written as DNA, the CDR3 is TGCAGTGCTAGAGGACAGGCCCGTGGCACAGATACGCAGTATTTT. It is translated as CSARGQARGTDTQYF. This rearrangement joins TRBV20-1 to TRBJ2-3; the D gene is possibly TRBD1 (6 bases). The V end was cut by 1 base, the J end by 1 base, with 12 bases between. This CDR3 comprises 15 residues. Germline values: CDR1 DFQATT, CDR2 SNEGSKA (reference sequence).

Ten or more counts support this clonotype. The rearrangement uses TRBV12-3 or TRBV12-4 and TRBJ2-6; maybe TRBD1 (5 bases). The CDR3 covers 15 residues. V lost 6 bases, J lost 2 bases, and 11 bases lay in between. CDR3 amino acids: CASSPRQTGANVLTF. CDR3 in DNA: TGTGCCAGCAGCCCCCGACAGACTGGGGCCAACGTCCTGACTTTC.

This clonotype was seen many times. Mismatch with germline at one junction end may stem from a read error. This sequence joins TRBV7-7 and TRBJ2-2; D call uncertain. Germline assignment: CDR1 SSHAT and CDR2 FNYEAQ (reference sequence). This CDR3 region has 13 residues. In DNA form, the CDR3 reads TGTGCTAGCAGCTTTGGAGACACCGGGGAGCTGTTTTTT. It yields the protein CASSFGDTGELFF.

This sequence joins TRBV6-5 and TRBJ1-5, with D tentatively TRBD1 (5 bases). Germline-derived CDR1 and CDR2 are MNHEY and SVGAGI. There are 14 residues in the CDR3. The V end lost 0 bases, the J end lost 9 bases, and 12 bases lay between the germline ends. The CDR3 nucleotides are TGTGCCAGCAGTTACTCGGGGGGGGGTGGGCCCCAGCATTTT. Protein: CASSYSGGGGPQHF.

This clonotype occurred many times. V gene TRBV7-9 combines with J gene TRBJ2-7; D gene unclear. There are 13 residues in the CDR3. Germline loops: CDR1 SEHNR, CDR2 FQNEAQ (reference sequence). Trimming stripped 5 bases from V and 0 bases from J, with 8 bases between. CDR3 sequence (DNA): TGTGCCAGCAGCCGGGCGAGCTCCTACGAGCAGTACTTC. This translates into CASSRASSYEQYF.

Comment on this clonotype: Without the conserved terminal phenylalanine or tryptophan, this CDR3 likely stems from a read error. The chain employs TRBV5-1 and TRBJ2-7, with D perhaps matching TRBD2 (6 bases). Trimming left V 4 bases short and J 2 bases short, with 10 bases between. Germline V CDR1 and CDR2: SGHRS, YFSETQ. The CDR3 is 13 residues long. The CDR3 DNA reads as TGCGCCAGCAGCCCCGGGGGAACCTACGAGCAGTACTCC. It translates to CASSPGGTYEQYS.

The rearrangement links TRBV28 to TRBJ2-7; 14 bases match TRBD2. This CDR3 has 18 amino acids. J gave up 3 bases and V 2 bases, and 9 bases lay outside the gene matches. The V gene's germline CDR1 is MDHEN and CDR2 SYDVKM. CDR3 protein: CASSLRLAGGMGFYEQYF. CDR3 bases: TGTGCCAGCAGTTTACGACTAGCGGGGGGGATGGGCTTCTACGAGCAGTACTTC.

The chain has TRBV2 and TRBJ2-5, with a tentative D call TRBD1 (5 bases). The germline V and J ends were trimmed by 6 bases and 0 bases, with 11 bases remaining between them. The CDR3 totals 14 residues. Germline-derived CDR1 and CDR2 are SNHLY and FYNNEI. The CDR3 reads CASSADKYQETQYF. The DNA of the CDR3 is TGTGCCAGCAGCGCGGACAAGTACCAAGAGACCCAGTACTTC.

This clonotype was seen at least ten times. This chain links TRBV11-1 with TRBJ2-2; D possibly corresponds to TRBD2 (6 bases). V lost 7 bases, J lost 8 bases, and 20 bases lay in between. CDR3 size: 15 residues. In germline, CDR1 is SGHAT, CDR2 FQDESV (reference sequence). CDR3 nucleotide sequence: TGTGCCAGCACCTCCGGGACCGGGAGAAAAGGGGAGCTGTTTTTT. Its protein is CASTSGTGRKGELFF.

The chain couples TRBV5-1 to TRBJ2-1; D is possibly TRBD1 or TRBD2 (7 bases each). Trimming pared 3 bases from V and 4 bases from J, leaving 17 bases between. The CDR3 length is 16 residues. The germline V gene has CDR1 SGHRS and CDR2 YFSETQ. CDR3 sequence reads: CASSYRQGGVYNEQFF. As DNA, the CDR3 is TGCGCCAGCAGCTACCGACAGGGAGGGGTTTACAATGAGCAGTTCTTC.

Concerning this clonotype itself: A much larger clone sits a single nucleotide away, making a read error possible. The chain's CDR3 is CATRGLRSYEQYF. Here the CDR3 DNA reads TGTGCCACGAGAGGACTGCGCTCCTACGAGCAGTACTTC. The chain uses TRBV15 and TRBJ2-7; TRBD2 might be the D (5 bases). V was pared by 9 bases and J by 0 bases, with 12 bases between. Germline V gene sequence: CDR1 LNHNV, CDR2 YYDKDF (reference sequence). The CDR3 is 13 residues long.

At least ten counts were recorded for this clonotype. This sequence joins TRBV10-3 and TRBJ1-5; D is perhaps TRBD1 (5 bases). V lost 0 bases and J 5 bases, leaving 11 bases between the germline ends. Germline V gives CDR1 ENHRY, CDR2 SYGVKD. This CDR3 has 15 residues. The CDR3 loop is CAISESGQGDQPQHF. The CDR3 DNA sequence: TGTGCCATCAGTGAGTCGGGGCAGGGTGATCAGCCCCAGCATTTT.

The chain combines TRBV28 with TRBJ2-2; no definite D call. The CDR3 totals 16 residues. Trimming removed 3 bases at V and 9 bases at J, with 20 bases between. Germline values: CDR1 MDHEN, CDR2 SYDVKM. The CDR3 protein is CASSLAGAGPLRELFF. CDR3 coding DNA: TGTGCCAGCAGTTTGGCAGGAGCTGGACCCCTCCGGGAGCTGTTTTTT.

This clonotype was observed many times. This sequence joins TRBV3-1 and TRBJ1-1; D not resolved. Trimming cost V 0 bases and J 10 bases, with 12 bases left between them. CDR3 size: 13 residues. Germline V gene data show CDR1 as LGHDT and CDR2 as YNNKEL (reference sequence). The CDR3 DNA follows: TGTGCCAGCAGCCAAGATCAGGCGACAAGAGCTTTCTTT. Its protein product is CASSQDQATRAFF.